These 24 T cell receptor beta chains share one sample of origin, sequenced in a study of regulatory T cells in long-lasting Graves disease. Arm-PCR of CDR3 regions and iRepertoire HTBI primers were used to build TCR beta libraries. A single record per CDR3 protein comes from TCRdb applying MiXCR to the multiplex PCR reads. The sample holds 650,000 to 700,000 distinct CDR3 sequences, 25% to 35% seen once. The time point was: persistent/refractory GD, antithyroid drugs over 5 years with positive TRAb. RNA extracted from PBMCs served as the sequencing template. This specimen was peripheral blood mononuclear cells (PBMCs), taken when the disease was refractory, from a patient treated with antithyroid drugs. The receptors here all came from a female donor with Graves disease.

This clonotype occurred a few times. The chain employs TRBV5-5 and TRBJ1-2; D is perhaps TRBD1 (5 bases). The CDR3 has 15 amino acids. Deletions cut 4 bases from V and 10 bases from J, with 23 bases between. CDR1 is SGHKS, CDR2 YYEKEE, per germline (reference sequence). This CDR3 is CASSQQSQGREDYTF. As DNA, the CDR3 is TGTGCCAGCAGCCAACAAAGTCAGGGACGGGAGGACTACACCTTC. The variable domain in full, with the rest retrieved from reference TRBV5-5 and TRBJ1-2, is DAGVTQSPTHLIKTRGQQVTLRCSPISGHKSVSWYQQVLGQGPQFIFQYYEKEERGRGNFPDRFSARQFPNYSSELNVNALLLGDSALYLCASSQQSQGREDYTFGSGTRLTVV.

This clonotype has more than one count but fewer than ten. The chain has TRBV15 and TRBJ1-2, with D possibly TRBD1 on 6 matching bases. The CDR3 runs to 13 residues. CDR1 is LNHNV and CDR2 is YYDKDF in the germline V gene (reference sequence). Trimming left V 7 bases short and J 5 bases short, with 14 bases between. The CDR3 DNA reads TGTGCCACCAATGGGGGGGCTCTGTATGGCTACACCTTC. It yields the protein CATNGGALYGYTF.

The V gene is TRBV7-3, the J gene TRBJ1-5, with no clear D. CDR3 size: 13 residues. Germline assignment: CDR1 SGHTA and CDR2 FQGTGA. Deletions cut 5 bases from V and 5 bases from J, with 10 bases between. The CDR3 sequence is CASSVYGDQPQHF. For the CDR3, the DNA is TGTGCCAGCAGCGTTTACGGCGATCAGCCCCAGCATTTT.

The genes are TRBV9 and TRBJ1-4; D uncertain. V lost 0 bases and J 7 bases, leaving 13 bases between the germline ends. Germline V lookup: CDR1 SGDLS, CDR2 YYNGEE. CDR3 size: 15 residues. As DNA, the CDR3 is TGTGCCAGCAGCGTAGATCCGACAACCCGTGAAAAACTGTTTTTT. Translating gives CASSVDPTTREKLFF. Full variable domain (rest looked up from reference TRBV9 and TRBJ1-4): DSGVTQTPKHLITATGQRVTLRCSPRSGDLSVYWYQQSLDQGLQFLIQYYNGEERAKGNILERFSAQQFPDLHSELNLSSLELGDSALYFCASSVDPTTREKLFFGSGTQLSVL.

This clonotype has only one observation. This chain joins TRBV20-1 and TRBJ2-7, with a weak D call TRBD2 (5 bases). The length of the CDR3 is 12 residues. Germline lookup yields CDR1 DFQATT and CDR2 SNEGSKA (reference sequence). Trimming took 2 bases from V and 4 from J, leaving 9 bases between them. In DNA form, the CDR3 reads TGCAGTGCTAGATGGGAGACTTACGAGCAGTACTTC. Translation gives CSARWETYEQYF.

In this sample, this clonotype turned up a few times. CDR3 protein: CASSQGQGAVETQYF. The CDR3 nucleotides read TGTGCCAGCAGCCAGGGACAGGGGGCGGTGGAGACCCAGTACTTC. The gene calls are TRBV13 and TRBJ2-5, with TRBD1 matching over 12 bases. The ends lost 5 bases at V and 5 bases at J; junction bases unmatched: 6. Germline CDR1 reads PRHDT; CDR2 reads FYEKMQ (reference sequence). CDR3 size: 15 residues.

The rearrangement links TRBV19 to TRBJ2-7; no reliable D call. Trimming stripped 6 bases from V and 4 bases from J, with 13 bases between. The CDR3 is made up of 13 amino acids. Germline-derived CDR1 and CDR2 are LNHDA and SQIVND (reference sequence). The CDR3 sequence: CASRMSGMYEQYF. The CDR3 nucleotides read TGTGCCAGTAGGATGTCAGGAATGTACGAGCAGTACTTC.

The chain uses TRBV10-3 and TRBJ1-5; 9 bases align to TRBD1. With 3 bases clipped from V and 6 bases from J, the junction kept 3 bases outside the gene matches. This CDR3 has 14 residues. Germline V gives CDR1 ENHRY, CDR2 SYGVKD. The CDR3 coding sequence is TGTGCCATCAGTGAAGGGACAGGGTTTCAGCCCCAGCATTTT. It specifies CAISEGTGFQPQHF.

The chain uses TRBV7-2 and TRBJ2-7, with D perhaps assigned TRBD1 or TRBD2 (5 bases each). The CDR3 length is 16 residues. The V and J ends lost 5 bases and 1 base respectively, with 18 bases between them. Germline-derived CDR1 and CDR2 are SGHTA and FQGNSA. The CDR3 protein is CASSLGSRDGSYEQYF. For the CDR3, the DNA is TGTGCCAGCAGCCTCGGGTCCCGGGACGGATCCTACGAGCAGTACTTC. Complete variable domain (other parts from reference TRBV7-2 and TRBJ2-7): GAGVSQSPSNKVTEKGKDVELRCDPISGHTALYWYRQSLGQGLEFLIYFQGNSAPDKSGLPSDRFSAERTGGSVSTLTIQRTQQEDSAVYLCASSLGSRDGSYEQYFGPGTRLTVT.

The V call is TRBV3-1, the J call TRBJ2-5; no firm D call. The CDR3 contains 15 residues. The germline V gene encodes CDR1 LGHDT and CDR2 YNNKEL (reference sequence). V was clipped by 0 bases and J by 5 bases, with 13 bases between them. The chain's CDR3 is CASSQEGTRMETQYF. The CDR3 region has the DNA TGTGCCAGCAGCCAAGAAGGTACACGAATGGAGACCCAGTACTTC.

This clonotype was counted a few times. The chain recombines TRBV5-1 with TRBJ1-4, with D possibly matching TRBD1 (6 bases). Trimming cost V 3 bases and J 11 bases, with 20 bases left between them. The CDR3 totals 15 residues. Per the germline V gene, CDR1 is SGHRS and CDR2 is YFSETQ. The CDR3 loop is CASSSGLQGTMKLFF. The CDR3 DNA is TGCGCCAGCAGCTCAGGTCTACAGGGCACGATGAAACTGTTTTTT.

The sample holds one count of this clonotype. A read error may produce the germline difference seen at one junction end. The chain has TRBV5-1 and TRBJ2-7, with D perhaps matching TRBD1 or TRBD2 (5 bases each). This CDR3 spans 13 amino acids. The germline gives CDR1 SGHRS, CDR2 YFSETQ. Written as DNA, the CDR3 is TGCGTCAGCAGCGAGGGACGGACCTACGAGCAGTACTTC. Amino acids: CVSSEGRTYEQYF. The full variable domain, its missing parts supplied by reference TRBV5-1 and TRBJ2-7, is KAGVTQTPRYLIKTRGQQVTLSCSPISGHRSVSWYQQTPGQGLQFLFEYFSETQRNKGNFPGRFSGRQFSNSRSEMNVSTLELGDSALYLCVSSEGRTYEQYFGPGTRLTVT.

The chain couples TRBV6-1 to TRBJ2-7; D is undetermined. CDR3 length: 11 residues. In germline, CDR1 is MNHNS, CDR2 SASEGT. Deletions cut 7 bases from V and 1 base from J, with 5 bases between. The CDR3 reads CASKESYEQYF. DNA of the CDR3: TGTGCCAGCAAAGAGTCCTACGAGCAGTACTTC.

This clonotype showed up just a few times. The V call is TRBV27, the J call TRBJ1-1; 10 bases are a match to TRBD1. V lost 2 bases and J lost 1; bases outside the gene matches: 13. Looked up from germline, CDR1 is MNHEY and CDR2 is SMNVEV (reference sequence). The CDR3 has 19 amino acids. The CDR3 spells CASSLNAGTGDFWNTEAFF. The CDR3 DNA sequence: TGTGCCAGCAGTTTAAATGCAGGGACAGGGGATTTTTGGAACACTGAAGCTTTCTTT.

This clonotype was seen only a few times. The chain joins TRBV29-1 to TRBJ1-2; TRBD1 matches 7 bases. The CDR3 covers 14 residues. Trimming cost V 3 bases and J 0 bases; bases outside gene matches: 4. CDR1 and CDR2 (germline): SQVTM, ANQGSEA. CDR3 DNA sequence: TGCAGCGTTGACCGGACAGGTCCTAACTATGGCTACACCTTC. Amino acid sequence: CSVDRTGPNYGYTF.

This clonotype has at least ten counts. The genes are TRBV2 and TRBJ1-4; 8 bases match TRBD1. CDR3 length equals 16 residues. Germline lookup yields CDR1 SNHLY and CDR2 FYNNEI. The trim removed 5 bases at V and 7 bases at J, leaving 12 bases unmatched. The CDR3 loop reads CASSNRYRGMSEKLFF. CDR3 DNA: TGTGCCAGCAGTAACCGCTACAGGGGGATGAGTGAAAAACTGTTTTTT.

In its sample, this clonotype was seen many times. The chain joins TRBV6-2 or TRBV6-3 to TRBJ1-2; D is perhaps TRBD1 (6 bases). V lost 0 bases to trimming and J lost 8 bases, with 16 bases between them. The CDR3 has 15 residues. Germline CDR1 is MNHEY and CDR2 is SVGEGT. DNA of the CDR3: TGTGCCAGCAGTTACTCGACCTTCGGGACACTCGGCTACACCTTC. This sequence encodes CASSYSTFGTLGYTF.

This clonotype was recorded a few times. The chain uses TRBV20-1 and TRBJ1-5; 10 bases match TRBD1. Germline-derived CDR1 and CDR2 are DFQATT and SNEGSKA (reference sequence). Germline trimming cut 3 bases from V and 6 bases from J; bases unmatched to any gene: 5. The CDR3 totals 14 residues. The CDR3: CSARLGQGLQPQHF. The CDR3 nucleotides read TGCAGTGCTAGGCTGGGACAGGGGCTTCAGCCCCAGCATTTT.

This clonotype occurred once. A read error may explain this, as a much larger clone is one base away. The gene calls are TRBV11-3 and TRBJ1-1; D is undetermined. The CDR3 runs 12 residues. Per germline, CDR1 SGHNT and CDR2 YENEEA. The CDR3 is CAGSKSRTEAFF. The CDR3 DNA is TGTGCCGGCAGCAAAAGTAGGACTGAAGCTTTCTTT.

Ten or more counts support this clonotype. This chain links TRBV6-2 or TRBV6-3 with TRBJ1-1, with D maybe TRBD1 (5 bases). CDR1 is MNHEY, CDR2 SVGEGT, per germline. CDR3 length: 16 amino acids. V lost 8 bases to trimming and J lost 1 base, with 20 bases between them. The CDR3 bases are TGTGCCAGCGCCAGGTGGGGGGTCTCGGGGAACACTGAAGCTTTCTTT. Translation: CASARWGVSGNTEAFF.

The rearrangement uses TRBV2 and TRBJ2-1; 10 nucleotides match TRBD2. Germline V lookup: CDR1 SNHLY, CDR2 FYNNEI. Trimming removed 7 bases from V and 10 bases from J; junction bases left unmatched: 13. The CDR3 consists of 15 residues. For the CDR3, the DNA is TGTGCCAGCACCCTCGGGCTAGCGGGAGCAAGAGAGCAGTTCTTC. Translation gives CASTLGLAGAREQFF. The complete variable domain, with remaining parts taken from reference TRBV2 and TRBJ2-1, reads EPEVTQTPSHQVTQMGQEVILRCVPISNHLYFYWYRQILGQKVEFLVSFYNNEISEKSEIFDDQFSVERPDGSNFTLKIRSTKLEDSAMYFCASTLGLAGAREQFFGPGTRLTVL.

This clonotype was counted ten times or more. This chain uses TRBV28 with TRBJ1-2; 10 nucleotides agree with TRBD1. The CDR3 has 14 residues. Germline V lookup: CDR1 MDHEN, CDR2 SYDVKM. Trimming removed 6 bases from V and 5 bases from J; junction bases left unmatched: 6. The CDR3 DNA sequence: TGTGCCAGCAGACACCGACAGGGGGCTTATGGCTACACCTTC. Translating it yields CASRHRQGAYGYTF.

This sequence joins TRBV7-9 and TRBJ1-1; 8 nucleotides align to TRBD1. The CDR3 has 14 residues. Germline CDR1 and CDR2: SEHNR and FQNEAQ (reference sequence). V dropped 5 bases and J dropped 5; count of bases not matched to a gene: 7. The CDR3 is CASSAQGALTEAFF. The DNA for the CDR3 is TGTGCCAGCAGCGCCCAGGGGGCACTAACTGAAGCTTTCTTT.

This clonotype was counted a few times. V usage is TRBV19 and J usage is TRBJ1-5; no definite D call. This CDR3 is 18 amino acids long. V was trimmed by 3 bases and J by 0 bases, leaving 18 bases between them. The germline CDR1 and CDR2 sequences are LNHDA and SQIVND (reference sequence). This CDR3 reads CASSIHRPTANSNQPQHF. The CDR3 region has the DNA TGTGCCAGTAGTATCCATCGACCGACGGCTAATAGCAATCAGCCCCAGCATTTT.